Presented here are 21 T cell receptor beta chains from one specimen sequenced in a study of T cell changes during pregnancy in multiple sclerosis. TCRdb's copy holds only in-frame clones and misses some; the assay was immunoSEQ multiplex PCR. The table records about 38,000 clones, 90% of them present only once. This sample comprised CD4+ T cells from peripheral blood mononuclear cells, obtained in the second trimester of pregnancy. These receptor sequences come from a female donor with multiple sclerosis, enrolled in a pregnancy study.

The chain uses TRBV7-2 and TRBJ2-4, with 12 bases fitting TRBD2. V was clipped by 3 bases and J by 8 bases; unmatched bases: 11. In germline, CDR1 is SGHTA, CDR2 FQGNSA. The CDR3 has 17 residues. CDR3 in amino acids: CASSFNVASGRAYIQYF. The CDR3 DNA sequence: TGTGCCAGCAGCTTTAATGTGGCTAGCGGGAGGGCTTACATTCAGTACTTC.

This clone came up a few times. J is TRBJ1-1 and V is TRBV18, with D maybe TRBD1 (5 bases). The germline CDR1 and CDR2 sequences are KGHSH and LQKENI. The CDR3 is made up of 13 amino acids. V lost 6 bases, J lost 7 bases, and 15 bases lay in between. The CDR3 DNA reads TGTGCCAGCTCCCTGAATCAGGGAATTGAAGCTTTCTTT. Protein product: CASSLNQGIEAFF.

This rearrangement joins TRBV19 to TRBJ2-5; 8 nucleotides agree with TRBD2. The V segment lost 5 bases and the J segment 8 bases; nucleotides outside the gene matches: 10. CDR1 LNHDA and CDR2 SQIVND come from the germline V gene (reference sequence). The CDR3 runs 14 residues. The CDR3, as DNA: TGTGCCAGTAGTTCCGGGACTAGTGTATATACCCAGTACTTC. It codes for CASSSGTSVYTQYF. The variable domain in full, with the rest retrieved from reference TRBV19 and TRBJ2-5, is DGGITQSPKYLFRKEGQNVTLSCEQNLNHDAMYWYRQDPGQGLRLIYYSQIVNDFQKGDIAEGYSVSREKKESFPLTVTSAQKNPTAFYLCASSSGTSVYTQYFGPGTRLLVL.

The chain employs TRBV29-1 and TRBJ2-7; 9 bases align to TRBD2. The V and J ends lost 3 bases and 0 bases, in that order; junction bases with no gene match: 3. The CDR3 is 14 amino acids. Germline CDR1 and CDR2: SQVTM and ANQGSEA. The CDR3 DNA is TGCAGCGTTGAGACTAGCGGAACCTCCTACGAGCAGTACTTC. Amino acid sequence: CSVETSGTSYEQYF.

V is TRBV10-3 and J is TRBJ2-7; 7 bases match TRBD1. The length of the CDR3 is 13 residues. J was trimmed by 5 bases and V by 7 bases; bases with no gene match: 8. Germline lookup yields CDR1 ENHRY and CDR2 SYGVKD. The CDR3, as DNA: TGTGCCATCAATTACGACAGGGTCCACGAGCAGTACTTC. It specifies CAINYDRVHEQYF.

The table lists this clone with a few counts. The rearrangement joins TRBV7-2 to TRBJ2-5; TRBD1 matches at 7 bases. This CDR3 is built from 17 residues. Germline lookup yields CDR1 SGHTA and CDR2 FQGNSA. J gave up 4 bases and V 1 base, and 12 bases lay outside the gene matches. CDR3 residues: CASSLEASLTGAETQYF. CDR3 nucleotide sequence: TGTGCCAGCAGCTTAGAGGCCAGCTTAACAGGGGCAGAGACCCAGTACTTC.

The V and J genes are TRBV9 and TRBJ2-1, with 11 positions matching TRBD2. CDR3 length: 15 amino acids. CDR1 and CDR2 from the germline V gene are SGDLS and YYNGEE. V was pared by 4 bases and J by 4 bases, with 4 bases of the junction left unmatched. CDR3 residues: CASSLLAGGYNEQFF. The CDR3 nucleotides read TGTGCCAGCAGCCTTCTAGCGGGAGGTTACAATGAGCAGTTCTTC.

The V gene is TRBV28, the J gene TRBJ2-2; 11 positions agree with TRBD1. Germline CDR1 is MDHEN and CDR2 is SYDVKM. This CDR3 is 17 amino acids long. Trimming removed 4 bases from V and 0 bases from J; junction bases left unmatched: 4. CDR3 amino acids: CASSSGTGGTNTGELFF. The CDR3 DNA is TGTGCCAGCAGTTCCGGGACAGGGGGTACGAACACCGGGGAGCTGTTTTTT.

This clone was observed a few times. The chain carries TRBV29-1 and TRBJ1-2, with 10 positions matching TRBD1. CDR3 size: 15 residues. Looked up from germline, CDR1 is SQVTM and CDR2 is ANQGSEA. J was trimmed by 0 bases and V by 3 bases; bases with no gene match: 4. The CDR3 protein is CSVDSGQGSNYGYTF. CDR3 DNA sequence: TGCAGCGTTGATTCGGGACAGGGGTCTAACTATGGCTACACCTTC.

V usage is TRBV5-1 and J usage is TRBJ2-5, with 8 bases aligning to TRBD2. CDR3 length: 15 residues. Germline-derived CDR1 and CDR2 are SGHRS and YFSETQ. V trimming: 4 bases; J trimming: 5 bases; junction bases outside the gene matches: 10. Written as DNA, the CDR3 is TGCGCCAGCAGCCCGTGGACTAGCACGTACGAGACCCAGTACTTC. It codes for CASSPWTSTYETQYF.

This clone showed up just once. The rearrangement links TRBV5-1 to TRBJ2-3; TRBD1 agrees at 9 bases. J lost 4 bases, V lost 3 bases, and 3 bases had no gene match. The CDR3 has 14 residues. Germline assignment: CDR1 SGHRS and CDR2 YFSETQ. CDR3 DNA: TGCGCCAGCAGCTCGGGACAGGGCGCAGATACGCAGTATTTT. Protein sequence: CASSSGQGADTQYF.

The V and J genes are TRBV27 and TRBJ2-3; D not resolved. Germline CDR1 reads MNHEY; CDR2 reads SMNVEV (reference sequence). This CDR3 contains 14 residues. V was pared by 7 bases and J by 2 bases, with 13 bases between. DNA for the CDR3: TGTGCCAGCACCTTAACTGTTCCCACAGATACGCAGTATTTT. Its protein is CASTLTVPTDTQYF.

The CDR3 DNA is TGTGCCAGCAGCCACCGGACTAGTTGGGCAGATACGCAGTATTTT. Its translation: CASSHRTSWADTQYF. This chain uses TRBV7-2 with TRBJ2-3, with TRBD2 matching 7 bases. The length of the CDR3 is 15 residues. V lost 5 bases, J lost 4 bases, and 9 bases stayed unmatched. Germline CDR1 is SGHTA and CDR2 is FQGNSA.

The CDR3 DNA sequence: TGTGCCAGCAGAATTCGGACAGGGGGCGATAGCAATCAGCCCCAGCATTTT. The encoded protein is CASRIRTGGDSNQPQHF. The gene calls are TRBV28 and TRBJ1-5; the match to TRBD1 covers 11 bases. Germline V gene data show CDR1 as MDHEN and CDR2 as SYDVKM. This CDR3 has 17 amino acids. V lost 6 bases and J lost 0; bases outside the gene matches: 7.

The V and J genes are TRBV25-1 and TRBJ2-5; possibly TRBD2 for D (5 bases). Germline assignment: CDR1 MGHDK and CDR2 SYGVNS. V was clipped by 5 bases and J by 3 bases, with 16 bases between them. The CDR3 is 15 amino acids. The CDR3 nucleotides are TGTGCCAGCAGTTTTGGTGGAGTCGGGAAAGAGACCCAGTACTTC. Encoded protein: CASSFGGVGKETQYF.

The chain uses TRBV7-3 and TRBJ2-7, with 7 nucleotides matching TRBD2. CDR3 length equals 14 residues. The V gene's germline CDR1 is SGHTA and CDR2 FQGTGA. V lost 2 bases to trimming and J lost 5 bases; unmatched junction nucleotides: 6. The CDR3 sequence is CASSLEGGRNEQYF. The CDR3 coding sequence is TGTGCCAGCAGCTTAGAAGGCGGGAGAAACGAGCAGTACTTC.

The chain joins TRBV23-1 to TRBJ1-1, with D possibly being TRBD1 (6 bases). TRBV23-1 is labeled an ORF, and its function is uncertain. This CDR3 has 16 amino acids. V was cut by 3 bases and J by 4 bases, with 18 bases left in between. CDR3 residues: CASSHADRHGSTEAFF. The CDR3 coding sequence is TGCGCCAGCAGTCATGCCGACAGGCATGGGTCCACTGAAGCTTTCTTT.

This clone was seen a single time. The chain uses TRBV20-1 and TRBJ2-5; no clear D gene. Germline V gene data show CDR1 as DFQATT and CDR2 as SNEGSKA (reference sequence). CDR3 length equals 10 residues. Trimming cost V 5 bases and J 3 bases, with 4 bases left between them. The CDR3 loop reads CSAAEETQYF. CDR3 in DNA: TGCAGTGCTGCAGAAGAGACCCAGTACTTC.

This clone was picked up one time. This sequence joins TRBV7-9 and TRBJ1-1; the match to TRBD1 covers 10 bases. Germline V lookup: CDR1 SEHNR, CDR2 FQNEAQ (reference sequence). The CDR3 length is 14 residues. V lost 3 bases, J lost 7 bases, and 5 bases stayed unmatched. The CDR3 DNA sequence: TGTGCCAGCAGCTTGGGACAGGGGTCTGGTGAAGCTTTCTTT. Translating gives CASSLGQGSGEAFF.

This chain uses TRBV15 with TRBJ2-3; D is possibly TRBD2 (7 bases). Germline V CDR1 and CDR2: LNHNV, YYDKDF (reference sequence). This CDR3 spans 17 amino acids. Trimming cost V 0 bases and J 4 bases, with 17 bases left between them. CDR3 DNA sequence: TGTGCCACCAGCAGAGATCCGGGGGGCAGTCGGGCAGATACGCAGTATTTT. It is translated as CATSRDPGGSRADTQYF.

The V call is TRBV18, the J call TRBJ2-5; TRBD1 agrees at 7 bases. J was trimmed by 5 bases and V by 4 bases; bases with no gene match: 4. CDR3 length: 13 amino acids. Germline assignment: CDR1 KGHSH and CDR2 LQKENI. CDR3 in amino acids: CASSQGALETQYF. As DNA, the CDR3 is TGTGCCAGCTCACAGGGGGCTTTGGAGACCCAGTACTTC. The full variable domain, with the rest looked up from reference TRBV18 and TRBJ2-5, is NAGVMQNPRHLVRRRGQEARLRCSPMKGHSHVYWYRQLPEEGLKFMVYLQKENIIDESGMPKERFSAEFPKEGPSILRIQQVVRGDSAAYFCASSQGALETQYFGPGTRLLVL.